The entry below describes one TCR beta chain. This entry comes from a study of T cell changes during pregnancy in multiple sclerosis. The assay was immunoSEQ multiplex PCR, and TCRdb's table has in-frame clones only and misses some. Of tens of thousands of clones in the sample, around 92% were seen once. The sequences come from CD4+ T cells from peripheral blood mononuclear cells, collected in the third trimester of pregnancy. The TCR was taken from a female donor in good health, enrolled as a control in a pregnancy study.

CDR3 DNA: TGCGCCAGCAGCCAAACAGGGGGCGGGAACAATCAGCCCCAGCATTTT. It translates to CASSQTGGGNNQPQHF. This chain joins TRBV4-1 and TRBJ1-5, with 9 bases aligning to TRBD1. Germline trimming cut 2 bases from V and 3 bases from J; bases unmatched to any gene: 5. Germline V gene sequence: CDR1 MGHRA, CDR2 YSYEKL. The CDR3 has 16 residues.